The source of this TCR beta chain is a study of breast tumors, draining lymph nodes, adjacent tissues. The study's findings and limits: Luminal-like breast cancer showed significantly greater tumor-nontumor repertoire similarity than basal-like breast cancer did. Tumor T cell lymph node origin was a supported hypothesis, not proven.

Germline CDR1 is LGHNA and CDR2 is YNFKEQ. V was pared by 0 bases and J by 7 bases, with 6 bases of the junction left unmatched. The CDR3 totals 16 residues. MiXCR was run by TCRdb on the multiplex PCR reads, yielding one entry per CDR3 protein. The table lists about 35,000 distinct CDR3 sequences, 35% to 40% of them singletons. At least ten counts were recorded for this clonotype. Its antigen is unidentified. The sample was breast tumor tissue. This receptor was taken from a female donor with breast cancer. Some clones in this sample may be carry-over from other donors' samples. The chain employs TRBV4-2 and TRBJ1-4, with 9 bases matching TRBD1. The CDR3 DNA is TGTGCCAGCAGCCAAGATTCTGGGACAGGGTTTGAAAAACTGTTTTTT. It translates to CASSQDSGTGFEKLFF.